This T cell receptor (beta chain) was identified during a study of blood T cells in healthy people across ages. General observations from the study: Long-lived donors had more naive CD4+ cells and higher diversity than aged donors.

The length of the CDR3 is 15 residues. J was trimmed by 8 bases and V by 5 bases; bases with no gene match: 14. Turning to this clonotype: Its antigen is not known.

Alongside a J-beta primer mix, a sample-barcoded 5' primer served in a second PCR lasting about 7 to 11 cycles. In TCRdb, the 5' RACE reads were re-called with MiXCR into one record per CDR3 protein. The sample lists 800,000 or so distinct CDR3 sequences; 25% were seen once. The sample was also linked to a second study, of T cells of mothers and their children. According to that study: Three healthy Caucasian mothers and their six children were the donors. A primer called M1S, used in the second PCR, added sample barcodes and 2-4 random nucleotides.

This sequence was found in a boy between 10 and 17 years old in good health. V gene TRBV12-3 or TRBV12-4 combines with J gene TRBJ1-2, with 7 bases lining up with TRBD1. The sample comprised blood. The CDR3: CASSRRLQGYDGYTF. Here the CDR3 DNA reads TGTGCCAGCAGTCGACGATTACAGGGGTATGACGGCTACACCTTC.